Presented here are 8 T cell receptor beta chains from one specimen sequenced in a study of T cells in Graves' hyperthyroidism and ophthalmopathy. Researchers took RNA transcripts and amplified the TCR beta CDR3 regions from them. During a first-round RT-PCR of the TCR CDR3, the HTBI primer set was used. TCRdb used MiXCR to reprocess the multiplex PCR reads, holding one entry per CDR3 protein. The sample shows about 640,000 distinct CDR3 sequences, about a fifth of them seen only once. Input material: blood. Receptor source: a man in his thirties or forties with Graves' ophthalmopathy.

CDR3 loop: CAWIPHRGAKNIQYF. The CDR3 DNA is TGTGCCTGGATTCCCCACAGGGGAGCCAAAAACATTCAGTACTTC. The gene calls are TRBV30 and TRBJ2-4; 7 bases match TRBD1. The CDR3 consists of 15 residues. The V segment lost 4 bases and the J segment 0 bases; nucleotides outside the gene matches: 6. The germline V gene has CDR1 GTSNPN and CDR2 SVGIG (reference sequence). The full variable domain, with the rest looked up from reference TRBV30 and TRBJ2-4, is SQTIHQWPATLVQPVGSPLSLECTVEGTSNPNLYWYRQAAGRGLQLLFYSVGIGQISSEVPQNLSASRPQDRQFILSSKKLLLSDSGFYLCAWIPHRGAKNIQYFGAGTRLSVL.

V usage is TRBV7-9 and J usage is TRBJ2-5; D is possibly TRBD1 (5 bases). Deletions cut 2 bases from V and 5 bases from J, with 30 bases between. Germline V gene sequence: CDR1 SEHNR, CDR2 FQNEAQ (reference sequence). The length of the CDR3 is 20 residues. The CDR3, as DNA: TGTGCCAGCAGCTTATTCGCCCTAAGGGGCGAATCCGCGCCCTCGGAGACCCAGTACTTC. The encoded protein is CASSLFALRGESAPSETQYF.

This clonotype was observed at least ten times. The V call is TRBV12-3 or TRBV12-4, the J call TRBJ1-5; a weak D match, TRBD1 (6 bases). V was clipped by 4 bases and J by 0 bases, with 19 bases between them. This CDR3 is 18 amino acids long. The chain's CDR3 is CASSSRTARGLSNQPQHF. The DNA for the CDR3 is TGTGCCAGCAGTTCACGGACAGCTCGTGGGCTTAGCAATCAGCCCCAGCATTTT.

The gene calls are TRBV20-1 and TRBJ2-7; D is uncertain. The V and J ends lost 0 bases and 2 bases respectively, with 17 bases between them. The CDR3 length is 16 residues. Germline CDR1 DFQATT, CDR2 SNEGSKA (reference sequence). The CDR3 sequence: CSAREAVTLIPYEQYF. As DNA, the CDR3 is TGCAGTGCTAGAGAGGCCGTGACTCTTATCCCCTACGAGCAGTACTTC.

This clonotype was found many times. CDR3 coding DNA: TGTGCCAGCAGCTTGGCAGGGTGGGTCACTGAAGCTTTCTTT. It translates to CASSLAGWVTEAFF. The gene calls are TRBV5-4 and TRBJ1-1; tentatively, D is TRBD1 (5 bases). Trimming cost V 0 bases and J 4 bases, with 10 bases left between them. The CDR3 runs to 14 residues. CDR1 is SGHNT, CDR2 YYREEE, per germline (reference sequence).

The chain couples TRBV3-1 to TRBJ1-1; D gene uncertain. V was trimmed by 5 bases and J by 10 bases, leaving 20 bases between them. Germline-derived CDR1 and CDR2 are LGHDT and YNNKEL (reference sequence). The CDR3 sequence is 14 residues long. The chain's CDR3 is CASSLPGSQFGAFF. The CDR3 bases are TGTGCCAGCAGCTTACCGGGATCCCAATTCGGAGCTTTCTTT. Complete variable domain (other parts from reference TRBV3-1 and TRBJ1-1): DTAVSQTPKYLVTQMGNDKSIKCEQNLGHDTMYWYKQDSKKFLKIMFSYNNKELIINETVPNRFSPKSPDKAHLNLHINSLELGDSAVYFCASSLPGSQFGAFFGQGTRLTVV.

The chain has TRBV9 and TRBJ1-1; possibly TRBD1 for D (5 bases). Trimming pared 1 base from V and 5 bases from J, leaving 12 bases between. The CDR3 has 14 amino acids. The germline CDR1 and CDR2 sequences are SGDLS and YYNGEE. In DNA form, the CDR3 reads TGTGCCAGCAGCGTAACTGGGGGAGGGACTGAAGCTTTCTTT. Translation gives CASSVTGGGTEAFF.

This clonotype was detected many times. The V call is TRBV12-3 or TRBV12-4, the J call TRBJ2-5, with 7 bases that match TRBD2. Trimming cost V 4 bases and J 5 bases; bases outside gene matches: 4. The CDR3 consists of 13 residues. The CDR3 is CASSSLASETQYF. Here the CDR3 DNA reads TGTGCCAGCAGTTCACTAGCGTCGGAGACCCAGTACTTC.